A single sample is the source of the 24 T cell receptor beta chains below, sequenced in a study of response to subunit inactivated influenza vaccine. One entry per CDR3 protein results from TCRdb running MiXCR on the RT-PCR reads. The table records more than 150,000 distinct CDR3 sequences, around 10% of them present only once. Specimen: CD8+ T cells sorted from PBMCs, collected 23 to 25 months after vaccination. Receptor source: a man aged 50 to 75 who received an inactivated influenza vaccine.

CDR3 region: CASSPPDEPGQPQHF. The CDR3 bases are TGTGCCAGCAGTCCCCCCGACGAGCCGGGTCAGCCCCAGCATTTT. The chain carries TRBV12-3 or TRBV12-4 and TRBJ1-5; D uncertain. Between the trimmed V and J ends, which lost 5 bases and 6 bases, there was a span of 17 bases. This CDR3 is built from 15 residues.

The rearrangement joins TRBV28 to TRBJ1-2; 7 positions agree with TRBD1. V lost 6 bases to trimming and J lost 5 bases; unmatched junction nucleotides: 9. The CDR3 extends over 14 amino acids. The germline gives CDR1 MDHEN, CDR2 SYDVKM. The CDR3 nucleotides read TGTGCCAGCAGCCGGACAGGAGACTCATATGGCTACACCTTC. Amino acid sequence: CASSRTGDSYGYTF.

This clonotype came up a few times. The chain uses TRBV7-9 and TRBJ2-2; D perhaps matches TRBD1 (6 bases). The V gene lost 4 bases and the J gene lost 4 bases, with 10 bases spanning the gap. In germline, CDR1 is SEHNR, CDR2 FQNEAQ (reference sequence). This CDR3 is built from 14 residues. The DNA for the CDR3 is TGTGCCAGCAGCTCGGACAGATCCACCGGGGAGCTGTTTTTT. The encoded protein is CASSSDRSTGELFF.

The genes are TRBV5-6 and TRBJ1-5; D uncertain. Germline V gene sequence: CDR1 SGHDT, CDR2 YYEEEE. Trimming took off 2 bases at V and 3 bases at J, with 12 bases between the two ends. The CDR3 has 15 amino acids. CDR3 amino acids: CASSLGHSYNQPQHF. The DNA of the CDR3 is TGTGCCAGCAGCTTAGGTCACAGCTACAATCAGCCCCAGCATTTT. Using reference TRBV5-6 and TRBJ1-5 for the parts outside the CDR3, the full variable domain is DAGVTQSPTHLIKTRGQQVTLRCSPKSGHDTVSWYQQALGQGPQFIFQYYEEEERQRGNFPDRFSGHQFPNYSSELNVNALLLGDSALYLCASSLGHSYNQPQHFGDGTRLSIL.

This clonotype was observed a few times. The rearrangement links TRBV6-5 to TRBJ2-3, with D maybe TRBD1 (6 bases). Trimming removed 0 bases from V and 4 bases from J, with 11 bases in between. This CDR3 region has 15 residues. CDR1 is MNHEY, CDR2 SVGAGI, per germline. The CDR3, as DNA: TGTGCCAGCAGTTACTCGGGGGCGGAGGCAGATACGCAGTATTTT. It translates to CASSYSGAEADTQYF.

Only a few counts were recorded for this clonotype. The genes are TRBV5-6 and TRBJ2-7, with 13 bases fitting TRBD2. In germline, CDR1 is SGHDT, CDR2 YYEEEE. The V segment lost 0 bases and the J segment 3 bases; nucleotides outside the gene matches: 3. This CDR3 is 16 amino acids long. CDR3 sequence reads: CASSLEGLAGYYEQYF. The CDR3, as DNA: TGTGCCAGCAGCTTGGAGGGACTAGCGGGGTACTACGAGCAGTACTTC. The entire variable domain, with the rest obtained from reference TRBV5-6 and TRBJ2-7, is as follows: DAGVTQSPTHLIKTRGQQVTLRCSPKSGHDTVSWYQQALGQGPQFIFQYYEEEERQRGNFPDRFSGHQFPNYSSELNVNALLLGDSALYLCASSLEGLAGYYEQYFGPGTRLTVT.

Here the CDR3 reads CASSLDGEVGVQPQHF. CDR3 nucleotides: TGTGCCAGCAGCTTAGATGGGGAAGTGGGGGTTCAGCCCCAGCATTTT. The V and J genes are TRBV7-9 and TRBJ1-5; the D gene is possibly TRBD1 (5 bases). The CDR3 is 16 residues long. V dropped 1 base and J dropped 6 bases, with 16 bases sitting between them. The germline V gene encodes CDR1 SEHNR and CDR2 FQNEAQ (reference sequence).

This clonotype was counted a few times. The V and J genes are TRBV12-3 or TRBV12-4 and TRBJ1-2, with 9 bases lining up with TRBD1. This CDR3 region has 14 residues. The J segment lost 8 bases and the V segment lost 5 bases, leaving 9 bases of the junction unmatched. As DNA, the CDR3 is TGTGCCAGCAGTCCCGACAGGGGGATACGAGGCTACACCTTC. It encodes CASSPDRGIRGYTF.

The CDR3 loop is CASTPEGTSGGDSTDTQYF. CDR3 DNA sequence: TGTGCCAGCACCCCAGAGGGGACTAGCGGGGGCGATAGCACAGATACGCAGTATTTT. The chain has TRBV12-3 or TRBV12-4 and TRBJ2-3; 14 nucleotides align to TRBD2. The ends lost 7 bases at V and 0 bases at J; junction bases unmatched: 12. The CDR3 is made up of 19 amino acids.

The chain employs TRBV7-8 and TRBJ2-5; 7 positions match TRBD2. V shed 1 base, J shed 2 bases, and the junction held 10 bases outside the gene matches. Germline-derived CDR1 and CDR2 are SGHVS and FQNEAQ. CDR3 length: 17 amino acids. CDR3 DNA sequence: TGTGCCAGCAGCTTAGGTTTTCGAGCGGGGTTACAAGAGACCCAGTACTTC. It yields the protein CASSLGFRAGLQETQYF.

This clonotype was picked up a small number of times. This chain joins TRBV3-1 and TRBJ2-1; D ambiguous. V was pared by 4 bases and J by 5 bases, with 6 bases between. Germline loops: CDR1 LGHDT, CDR2 YNNKEL (reference sequence). The CDR3 extends over 12 amino acids. This chain's CDR3 is CASSPNDNEQFF. CDR3 sequence (DNA): TGTGCCAGCAGCCCGAACGACAATGAGCAGTTCTTC.

J is TRBJ2-1 and V is TRBV15; 9 bases fit TRBD2. Germline V gene lookup returns CDR1 LNHNV and CDR2 YYDKDF (reference sequence). The CDR3 totals 15 residues. V shed 4 bases, J shed 7 bases, and the junction held 8 bases outside the gene matches. CDR3 amino acids: CATSTERGAWNEQFF. The CDR3 nucleotides read TGTGCCACCAGCACTGAGCGGGGGGCCTGGAATGAGCAGTTCTTC. Combining the CDR3 with reference TRBV15 and TRBJ2-1 gives the whole variable domain DAMVIQNPRYQVTQFGKPVTLSCSQTLNHNVMYWYQQKSSQAPKLLFHYYDKDFNNEADTPDNFQSRRPNTSFCFLDIRSPGLGDTAMYLCATSTERGAWNEQFFGPGTRLTVL.

The chain couples TRBV10-3 to TRBJ2-3; 9 nucleotides align to TRBD2. Germline loops: CDR1 ENHRY, CDR2 SYGVKD. CDR3 length equals 16 residues. V shed 3 bases, J shed 5 bases, and the junction held 9 bases outside the gene matches. The CDR3 region has the DNA TGTGCCATCAGTGACCCAAGCGGGGGGCCTCGAGATACGCAGTATTTT. It specifies CAISDPSGGPRDTQYF.

This clonotype has just a few counts. CDR3 DNA: TGTGCCAGCAGCTTAGCGGGACTAAGCGACGAGCAGTACTTC. It encodes CASSLAGLSDEQYF. The genes are TRBV7-9 and TRBJ2-7, with 7 positions matching TRBD2. The V segment lost 0 bases and the J segment 5 bases; nucleotides outside the gene matches: 4. Germline CDR1 is SEHNR and CDR2 is FQNEAQ (reference sequence). The length of the CDR3 is 14 residues.

The chain couples TRBV5-1 to TRBJ1-1; maybe TRBD1 (5 bases). The CDR3 sequence is 13 residues long. Between the trimmed V and J ends, which lost 1 base and 4 bases, there was a span of 8 bases. Germline V gene data show CDR1 as SGHRS and CDR2 as YFSETQ. The chain's CDR3 is CASSLWGSTEAFF. CDR3 DNA: TGCGCCAGCAGCTTGTGGGGGTCCACTGAAGCTTTCTTT.

The V call is TRBV15, the J call TRBJ2-7; D is ambiguous. Trimming took 3 bases from V and 1 from J, leaving 7 bases between them. The germline V gene encodes CDR1 LNHNV and CDR2 YYDKDF (reference sequence). The CDR3 spans 13 residues. DNA of the CDR3: TGTGCCACCAGCAGTTTTGTTTCCTACGAGCAGTACTTC. It codes for CATSSFVSYEQYF.

This sequence joins TRBV15 and TRBJ2-7; 12 positions agree with TRBD1. This CDR3 is built from 14 residues. With 8 bases clipped from V and 6 bases from J, the junction kept 8 bases outside the gene matches. Germline loops: CDR1 LNHNV, CDR2 YYDKDF (reference sequence). The CDR3 region has the DNA TGTGCCACCCAGACCGGGACAGGGGGCAGCGAGCAGTACTTC. It yields the protein CATQTGTGGSEQYF. The variable domain in full, with the rest retrieved from reference TRBV15 and TRBJ2-7, is DAMVIQNPRYQVTQFGKPVTLSCSQTLNHNVMYWYQQKSSQAPKLLFHYYDKDFNNEADTPDNFQSRRPNTSFCFLDIRSPGLGDTAMYLCATQTGTGGSEQYFGPGTRLTVT.

In its sample, this clonotype was seen many times. The V and J genes are TRBV29-1 and TRBJ1-1, with unresolved D. The CDR3 is 13 residues long. In germline, CDR1 is SQVTM, CDR2 ANQGSEA. Trimming removed 3 bases from V and 4 bases from J, with 12 bases in between. The CDR3 sequence: CSVEEGIGTEAFF. The CDR3, as DNA: TGCAGCGTTGAGGAGGGTATAGGCACTGAAGCTTTCTTT.

J is TRBJ1-2 and V is TRBV7-2; TRBD1 aligns across 7 bases. The CDR3 contains 15 residues. The germline gives CDR1 SGHTA, CDR2 FQGNSA. The ends lost 5 bases at V and 1 base at J; junction bases unmatched: 7. The CDR3 DNA reads as TGTGCCAGCAGCAAGCGGGACAGCCTTAACTATGGCTACACCTTC. It is translated as CASSKRDSLNYGYTF.

The rearrangement uses TRBV12-3 or TRBV12-4 and TRBJ2-2; D is unresolved. Trimming pared 6 bases from V and 9 bases from J, leaving 11 bases between. The CDR3 covers 12 residues. CDR3 loop: CASSPIGRELFF. The CDR3 nucleotides read TGTGCCAGCAGCCCGATTGGCAGGGAGCTGTTTTTT.

This clonotype was recorded at least ten times. The chain employs TRBV6-2 or TRBV6-3 and TRBJ2-1, with D possibly matching TRBD2 (6 bases). Per the germline V gene, CDR1 is MNHEY and CDR2 is SVGEGT. V lost 0 bases, J lost 6 bases, and 15 bases lay in between. This CDR3 has 16 amino acids. This CDR3 is CASSYSRSAGFNEQFF. DNA for the CDR3: TGTGCCAGCAGTTACTCGAGGAGTGCGGGATTCAATGAGCAGTTCTTC.

The CDR3 here is CASSSGQAWDGYTF. The CDR3, as DNA: TGTGCCAGCAGCTCAGGACAGGCATGGGATGGCTACACCTTC. The V gene is TRBV7-9, the J gene TRBJ1-2; 7 bases agree with TRBD1. This CDR3 spans 14 amino acids. V was pared by 4 bases and J by 6 bases, with 8 bases of the junction left unmatched. The V gene's germline CDR1 is SEHNR and CDR2 FQNEAQ (reference sequence).

The chain links TRBV27 to TRBJ2-2; the D gene is possibly TRBD2 (6 bases). Germline V gene lookup returns CDR1 MNHEY and CDR2 SMNVEV (reference sequence). Between the trimmed V and J ends, which lost 1 base and 7 bases, there was a span of 13 bases. CDR3 length equals 15 residues. CDR3 DNA: TGTGCCAGCAGTTTATTCACAGGTAGCGGCGGGGAGCTGTTTTTT. Translation: CASSLFTGSGGELFF.

This clonotype was seen only a few times. The V gene is TRBV6-5, the J gene TRBJ2-1, with 11 bases aligning to TRBD2. Germline V gene lookup returns CDR1 MNHEY and CDR2 SVGAGI. V lost 6 bases to trimming and J lost 5 bases; unmatched junction nucleotides: 15. This CDR3 has 18 amino acids. DNA of the CDR3: TGTGCCAGCAGAGGACAGGGACCTACTAGCGGGGGCAACAATGAGCAGTTCTTC. It specifies CASRGQGPTSGGNNEQFF.